This T cell receptor (beta chain) came from a study of blood T cell repertoires in COVID-19 (dated by TCRdb to about 2020). At the level of the whole study: The collaborator samples originated in the United States, Italy and Spain and spanned the acute and convalescent phases of COVID-19. HLA class I and class II types, where available, came from metadata supplied by the sample provider rather than from assay-based typing. Nearly every sample came with metadata listing a de-identified subject ID, COVID-19 status, age in years and sex. Deeply sampled blood TCRbeta repertoires from subjects exposed to, actively infected with, or recovered from COVID-19 were included in the dataset. The samples were drawn from the first 160 participants of the ongoing ImmuneRACE study and from 1,254 subjects provided by 6 global collaborators. The prospective study material was composed of cDNA or gDNA derived from T cells, B-cell-depleted T cells, or PBMCs. A freely available public database, intended as a resource for researchers studying the immune response to SARS-CoV-2, is where the repertoires were released. What the work shows at the level of the full study, not this receptor alone: Clinical and demographic metadata were provided uncurated, with the amount varying by source and participant.

CDR1 and CDR2, looked up from the germline V gene (reference sequence), are SGHKS and YYEKEE. The germline ends are 18 bases apart after V is trimmed by 0 bases and J by 3 bases. There are 18 amino acids in the CDR3, from cysteine to phenylalanine inclusive. Only the CDR3 DNA is retained, 54 bases long and in frame from the first base. TCRbeta CDR3 regions were amplified from genomic DNA using the immunoSEQ Assay, a bias-controlled multiplex PCR. In the authors' own workflow: The number of nucleated cells in each sample was estimated from the amplification of reference gene primers within the assay. Sequence reads were collapsed and filtered to measure the absolute abundance of every unique TCRbeta CDR3 rearrangement. Productive Simpson clonality was computed per sample as the square root of Simpson's diversity index over productive rearrangements. Here the immuneACCESS table is served through TCRdb, limited to in-frame sequences with V and J called. Missing clones are a known gap in these copies; in checked studies unresolved V genes cover under half, and the rest lacks a known reason. V, J and clone size were drawn from that table, and D and trimming were deduced from the DNA. Present in this sample are 200,000 to 250,000 clones, approximately 82% of which were seen just once. Of the sample, 15% is held by the ten largest clones.

Participants in the prospective study were enrolled through a virtual design, were aged roughly 18 to 95 years, and lived in under 25 United States geographic areas. Cohort assignment in the prospective study relied on participant-reported clinical history from a screening survey and a study questionnaire. Recovered participants in ImmuneRACE Cohort 3 were defined by two consecutive negative NP/OP PCR tests, clearance by a healthcare professional, or resolution of symptoms. In the prospective study, whole blood, serum and a nasopharyngeal or oropharyngeal swab were collected from each participant by mobile phlebotomists. Over a roughly 2-month period, participants in the prospective study had the option of providing additional blood draws and questionnaires. Before DNA extraction, prospective study blood samples were shipped either frozen or at room temperature. This clone occurred once. No antigen is known for it. Base qualities are not at hand, and no much larger clone is one base apart.

The chain was built from TRBV5-5 and TRBJ1-4, with an unclear D gene assignment. The material sequenced was PBMCs or T cells enriched from blood (not recorded which). The receptor was isolated from a man in his forties who had recovered from COVID-19. This receptor has the CDR3 CASSLADGRRPPNEKLFF. The DNA sequence follows: TGTGCCAGCAGCTTGGCCGACGGTCGGAGGCCTCCTAATGAAAAACTGTTTTTT. Extended through the reference TRBV5-5 and TRBJ1-4 proteins, this CDR3 yields the full variable domain: DAGVTQSPTHLIKTRGQQVTLRCSPISGHKSVSWYQQVLGQGPQFIFQYYEKEERGRGNFPDRFSARQFPNYSSELNVNALLLGDSALYLCASSLADGRRPPNEKLFFGSGTQLSVL.